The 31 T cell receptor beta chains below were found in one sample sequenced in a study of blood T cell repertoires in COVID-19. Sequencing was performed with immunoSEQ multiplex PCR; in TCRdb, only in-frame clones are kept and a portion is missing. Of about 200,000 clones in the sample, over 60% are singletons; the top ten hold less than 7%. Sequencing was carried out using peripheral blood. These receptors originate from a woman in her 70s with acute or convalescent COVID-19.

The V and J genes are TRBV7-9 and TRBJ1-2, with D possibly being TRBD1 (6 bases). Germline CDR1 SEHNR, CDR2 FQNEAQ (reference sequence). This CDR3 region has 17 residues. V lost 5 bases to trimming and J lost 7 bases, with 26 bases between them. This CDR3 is CASSMDSQGTSRPGYTF. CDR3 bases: TGTGCCAGCAGCATGGACAGCCAAGGAACATCGAGGCCTGGCTACACCTTC. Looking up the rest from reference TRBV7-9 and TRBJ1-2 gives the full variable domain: DTGVSQNPRHKITKRGQNVTFRCDPISEHNRLYWYRQTLGQGPEFLTYFQNEAQLEKSRLLSDRFSAERPKGSFSTLEIQRTEQGDSAMYLCASSMDSQGTSRPGYTFGSGTRLTVV.

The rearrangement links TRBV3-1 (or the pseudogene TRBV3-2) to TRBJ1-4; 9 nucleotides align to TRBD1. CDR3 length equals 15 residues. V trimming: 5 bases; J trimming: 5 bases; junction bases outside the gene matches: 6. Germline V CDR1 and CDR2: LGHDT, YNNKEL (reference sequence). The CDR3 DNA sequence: TGTGCCAGCAGCGGGTGGGGGACAGGGAATGAAAAACTGTTTTTT. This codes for CASSGWGTGNEKLFF.

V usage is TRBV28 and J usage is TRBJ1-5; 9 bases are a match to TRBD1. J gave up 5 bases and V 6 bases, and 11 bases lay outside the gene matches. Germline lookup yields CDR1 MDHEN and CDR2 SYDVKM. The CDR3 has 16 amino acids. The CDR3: CASSRTSGQGYQPQHF. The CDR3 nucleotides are TGTGCCAGCAGCCGAACATCGGGACAGGGTTATCAGCCCCAGCATTTT.

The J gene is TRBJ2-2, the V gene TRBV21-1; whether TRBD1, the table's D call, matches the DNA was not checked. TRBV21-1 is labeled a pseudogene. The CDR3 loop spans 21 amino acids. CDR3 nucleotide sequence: TGTGCCAGCAGTTGGGACAGGGGGCCCCTAAGCAGGGTTTGGAACACCGGGGAGCTGTTTTTT. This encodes CASSWDRGPLSRVWNTGELFF.

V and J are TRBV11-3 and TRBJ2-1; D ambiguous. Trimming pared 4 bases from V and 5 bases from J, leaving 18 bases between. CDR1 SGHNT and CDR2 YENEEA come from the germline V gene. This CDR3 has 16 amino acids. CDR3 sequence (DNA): TGTGCCAGCAGCTCCACGGCAGGAAGGTTTAACAATGAGCAGTTCTTC. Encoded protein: CASSSTAGRFNNEQFF.

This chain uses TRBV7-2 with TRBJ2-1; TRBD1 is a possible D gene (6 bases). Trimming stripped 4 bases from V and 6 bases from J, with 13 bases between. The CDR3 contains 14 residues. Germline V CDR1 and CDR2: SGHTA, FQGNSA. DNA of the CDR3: TGTGCCAGCAGCTCAATGAGCAGGGGCAATGAGCAGTTCTTC. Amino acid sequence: CASSSMSRGNEQFF.

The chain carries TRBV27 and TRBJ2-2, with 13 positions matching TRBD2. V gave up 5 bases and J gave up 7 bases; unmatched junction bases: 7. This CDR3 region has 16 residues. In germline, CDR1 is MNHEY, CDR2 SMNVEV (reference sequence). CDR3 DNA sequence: TGTGCCAGCAGTCTCGGACTAGCGGGAGTAGTCGGGGAGCTGTTTTTT. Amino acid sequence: CASSLGLAGVVGELFF.

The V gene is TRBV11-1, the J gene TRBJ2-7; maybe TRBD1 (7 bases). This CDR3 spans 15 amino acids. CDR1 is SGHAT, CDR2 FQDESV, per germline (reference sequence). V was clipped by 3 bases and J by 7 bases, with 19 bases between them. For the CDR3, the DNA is TGTGCCAGCAGCTTGGACGGAGGGGGCGCGGGGGAGCAGTACTTC. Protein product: CASSLDGGGAGEQYF. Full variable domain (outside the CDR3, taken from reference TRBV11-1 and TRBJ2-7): EAEVAQSPRYKITEKSQAVAFWCDPISGHATLYWYRQILGQGPELLVQFQDESVVDDSQLPKDRFSAERLKGVDSTLKIQPAELGDSAMYLCASSLDGGGAGEQYFGPGTRLTVT.

CDR3 nucleotides: TGTGCCAGCTCCAGGGGAGTAAGCTCCTACGAGCAGTACTTC. Its protein product is CASSRGVSSYEQYF. The rearrangement joins TRBV7-9 to TRBJ2-7, with D perhaps TRBD1 (6 bases). Germline V gene sequence: CDR1 SEHNR, CDR2 FQNEAQ (reference sequence). This CDR3 spans 14 amino acids. Trimming removed 8 bases from V and 0 bases from J, with 14 bases in between.

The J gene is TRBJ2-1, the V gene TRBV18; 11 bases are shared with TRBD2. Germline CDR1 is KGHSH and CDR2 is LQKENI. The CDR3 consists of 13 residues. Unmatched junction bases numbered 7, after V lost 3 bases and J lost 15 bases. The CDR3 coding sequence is TGTGCCAGCTCACCTTTAGCGGGAGGGCCCGGGTTCTTC. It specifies CASSPLAGGPGFF.

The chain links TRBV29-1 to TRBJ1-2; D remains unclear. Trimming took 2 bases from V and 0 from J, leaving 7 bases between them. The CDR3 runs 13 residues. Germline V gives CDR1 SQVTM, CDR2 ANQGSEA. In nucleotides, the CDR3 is TGCAGCGTTGAACCCCAGACTAACTATGGCTACACCTTC. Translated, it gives CSVEPQTNYGYTF.

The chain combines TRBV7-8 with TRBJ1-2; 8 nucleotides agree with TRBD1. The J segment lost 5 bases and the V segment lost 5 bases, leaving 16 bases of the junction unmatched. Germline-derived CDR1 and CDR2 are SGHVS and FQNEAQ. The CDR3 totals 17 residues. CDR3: CASSLSGGQGSFYGYTF. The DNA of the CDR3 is TGTGCCAGCAGCCTCTCCGGTGGACAGGGTTCTTTTTATGGCTACACCTTC.

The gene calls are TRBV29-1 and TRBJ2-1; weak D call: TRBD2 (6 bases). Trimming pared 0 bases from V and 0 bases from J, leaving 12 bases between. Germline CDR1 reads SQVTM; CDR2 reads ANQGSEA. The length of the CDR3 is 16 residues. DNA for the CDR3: TGCAGCGTTGAAGAAGGAGGGGCCAGCTCCTACAATGAGCAGTTCTTC. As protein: CSVEEGGASSYNEQFF.

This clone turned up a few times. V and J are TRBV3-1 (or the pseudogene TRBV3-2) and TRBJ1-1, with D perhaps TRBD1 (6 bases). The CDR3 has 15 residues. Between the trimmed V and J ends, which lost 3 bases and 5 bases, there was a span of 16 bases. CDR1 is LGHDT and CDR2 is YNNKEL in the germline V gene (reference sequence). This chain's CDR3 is CASSQRGALGTEAFF. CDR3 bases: TGTGCCAGCAGCCAGCGGGGGGCGCTTGGGACTGAAGCTTTCTTT.

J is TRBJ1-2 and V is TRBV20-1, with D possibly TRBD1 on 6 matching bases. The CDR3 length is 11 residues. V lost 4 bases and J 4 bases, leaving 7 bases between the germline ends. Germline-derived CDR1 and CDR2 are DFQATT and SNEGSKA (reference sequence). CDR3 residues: CSATTGYGYTF. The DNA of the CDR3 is TGCAGTGCTACGACAGGCTATGGCTACACCTTC.

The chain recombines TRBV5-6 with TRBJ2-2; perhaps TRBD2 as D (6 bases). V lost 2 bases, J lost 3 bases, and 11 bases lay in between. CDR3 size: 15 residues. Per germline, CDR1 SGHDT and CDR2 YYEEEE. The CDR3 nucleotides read TGTGCCAGCAGCTTCAGGGAGGCGGACACCGGGGAGCTGTTTTTT. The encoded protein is CASSFREADTGELFF.

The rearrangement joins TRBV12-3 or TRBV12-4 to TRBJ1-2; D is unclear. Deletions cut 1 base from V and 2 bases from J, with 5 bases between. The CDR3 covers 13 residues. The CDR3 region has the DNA TGTGCCAGCAGTTTAGGCGTCAACTATGGCTACACCTTC. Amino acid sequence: CASSLGVNYGYTF.

The CDR3 loop reads CASSKTGKTEAFF. CDR3 bases: TGTGCCAGCAGCAAGACAGGGAAAACTGAAGCTTTCTTT. The chain employs TRBV3-1 (or the pseudogene TRBV3-2) and TRBJ1-1; 7 bases align to TRBD1. Germline CDR1 reads LGHDT; CDR2 reads YNNKEL (reference sequence). The CDR3 spans 13 residues. The J segment lost 5 bases and the V segment lost 5 bases, leaving 5 bases of the junction unmatched.

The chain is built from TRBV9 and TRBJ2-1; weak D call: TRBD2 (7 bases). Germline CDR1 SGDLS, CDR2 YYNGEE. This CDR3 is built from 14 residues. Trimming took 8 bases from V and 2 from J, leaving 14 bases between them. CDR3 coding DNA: TGTGCCAGTGGAGGGGGGGTCCCCTACAATGAGCAGTTCTTC. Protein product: CASGGGVPYNEQFF.

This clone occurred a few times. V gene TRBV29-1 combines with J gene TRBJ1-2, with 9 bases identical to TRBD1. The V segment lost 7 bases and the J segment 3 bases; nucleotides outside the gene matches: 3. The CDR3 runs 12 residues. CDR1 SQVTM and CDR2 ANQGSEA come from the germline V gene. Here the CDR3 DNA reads TGCAGCGGGGGACAGGGACACTATGGCTACACCTTC. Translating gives CSGGQGHYGYTF. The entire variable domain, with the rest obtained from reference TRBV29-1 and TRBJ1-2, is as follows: SAVISQKPSRDICQRGTSLTIQCQVDSQVTMMFWYRQQPGQSLTLIATANQGSEATYESGFVIDKFPISRPNLTFSTLTVSNMSPEDSSIYLCSGGQGHYGYTFGSGTRLTVV.

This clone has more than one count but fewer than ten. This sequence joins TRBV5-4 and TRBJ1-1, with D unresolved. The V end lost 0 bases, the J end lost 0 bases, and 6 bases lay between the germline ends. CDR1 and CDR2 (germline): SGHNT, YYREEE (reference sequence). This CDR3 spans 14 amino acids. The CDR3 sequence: CASSLAPMNTEAFF. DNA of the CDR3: TGTGCCAGCAGCTTGGCTCCTATGAACACTGAAGCTTTCTTT. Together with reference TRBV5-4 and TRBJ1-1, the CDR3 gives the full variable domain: ETGVTQSPTHLIKTRGQQVTLRCSSQSGHNTVSWYQQALGQGPQFIFQYYREEENGRGNFPPRFSGLQFPNYSSELNVNALELDDSALYLCASSLAPMNTEAFFGQGTRLTVV.

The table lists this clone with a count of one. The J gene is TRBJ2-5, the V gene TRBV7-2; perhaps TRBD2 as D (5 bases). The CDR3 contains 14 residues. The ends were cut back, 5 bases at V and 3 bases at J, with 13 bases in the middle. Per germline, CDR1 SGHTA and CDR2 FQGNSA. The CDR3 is CASSPIGLKETQYF. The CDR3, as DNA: TGTGCCAGCAGCCCCATAGGACTTAAAGAGACCCAGTACTTC.

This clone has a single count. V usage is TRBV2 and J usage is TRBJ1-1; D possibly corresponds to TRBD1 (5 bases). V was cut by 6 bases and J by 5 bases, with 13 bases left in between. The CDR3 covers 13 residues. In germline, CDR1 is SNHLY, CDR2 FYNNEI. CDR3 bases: TGTGCCAGCAGCTTGGGGGGTAATACTGAAGCTTTCTTT. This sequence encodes CASSLGGNTEAFF.

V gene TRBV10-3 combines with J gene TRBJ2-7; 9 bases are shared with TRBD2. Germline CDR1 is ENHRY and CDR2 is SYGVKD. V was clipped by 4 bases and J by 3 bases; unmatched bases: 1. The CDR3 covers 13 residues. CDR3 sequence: CAISGREGYEQYF. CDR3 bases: TGTGCCATCAGTGGGCGGGAGGGCTACGAGCAGTACTTC.

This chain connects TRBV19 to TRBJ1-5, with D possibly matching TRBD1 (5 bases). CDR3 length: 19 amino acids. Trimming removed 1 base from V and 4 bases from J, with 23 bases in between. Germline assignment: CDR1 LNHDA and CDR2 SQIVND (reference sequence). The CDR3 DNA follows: TGTGCCAGTAGTATAGTACGACAGATCGTTGGAATTGGTAATCAGCCCCAGCATTTT. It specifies CASSIVRQIVGIGNQPQHF.

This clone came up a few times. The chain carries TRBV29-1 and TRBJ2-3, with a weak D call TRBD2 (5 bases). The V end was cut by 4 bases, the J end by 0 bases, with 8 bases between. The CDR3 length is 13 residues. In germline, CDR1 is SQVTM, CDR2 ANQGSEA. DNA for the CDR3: TGCAGCGTTGTGAGCGGTAGCACAGATACGCAGTATTTT. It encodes CSVVSGSTDTQYF.

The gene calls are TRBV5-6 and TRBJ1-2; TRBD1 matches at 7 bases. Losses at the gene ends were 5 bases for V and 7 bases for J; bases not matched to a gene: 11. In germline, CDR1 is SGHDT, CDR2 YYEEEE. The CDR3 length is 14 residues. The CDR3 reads CASSTDRVEGGYTF. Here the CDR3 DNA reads TGTGCCAGCAGTACCGACAGGGTTGAGGGTGGCTACACCTTC.

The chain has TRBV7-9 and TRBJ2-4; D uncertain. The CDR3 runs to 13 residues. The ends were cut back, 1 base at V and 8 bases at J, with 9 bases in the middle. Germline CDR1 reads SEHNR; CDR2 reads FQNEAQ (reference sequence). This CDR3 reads CASSLVGADIQYF. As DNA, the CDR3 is TGTGCCAGCAGCTTAGTAGGCGCGGACATTCAGTACTTC.

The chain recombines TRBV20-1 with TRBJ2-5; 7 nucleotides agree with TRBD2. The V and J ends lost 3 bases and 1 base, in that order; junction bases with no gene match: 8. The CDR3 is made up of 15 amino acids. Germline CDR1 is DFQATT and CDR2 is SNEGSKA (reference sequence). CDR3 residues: CSASEPLAAQETQYF. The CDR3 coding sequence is TGCAGTGCTAGTGAGCCTCTAGCGGCCCAAGAGACCCAGTACTTC.

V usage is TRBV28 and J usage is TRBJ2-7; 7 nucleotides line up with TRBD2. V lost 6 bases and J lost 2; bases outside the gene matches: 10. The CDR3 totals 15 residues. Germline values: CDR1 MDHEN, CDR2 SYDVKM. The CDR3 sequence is CASREQEAGTYEQYF. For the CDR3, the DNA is TGTGCCAGCAGAGAACAGGAAGCGGGGACCTACGAGCAGTACTTC.

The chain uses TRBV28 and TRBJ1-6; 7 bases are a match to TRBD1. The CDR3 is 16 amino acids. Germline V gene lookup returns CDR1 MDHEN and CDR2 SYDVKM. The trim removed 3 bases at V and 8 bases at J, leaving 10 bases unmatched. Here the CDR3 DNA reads TGTGCCAGCAGTTTCCCGGAGGGACAGCGGGATTCACCCCTCCACTTT. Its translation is CASSFPEGQRDSPLHF.